This TCR beta chain comes out of a study of shared clonotypes between healthy human individuals. CDR3 length: 13 residues. V shed 6 bases, J shed 1 base, and the junction held 2 bases outside the gene matches. The germline V gene has CDR1 MDHEN and CDR2 SYDVKM. Generated by immunoSEQ multiplex PCR, the TCRdb table keeps only in-frame clones and is missing some. Among around 990,000 clones listed, 77% were seen once. This TCR came from a man younger than 35 in good health. Some clones in this sample may be carry-over from other donors' samples. The sample comprised memory CD4+ T cells from PBMCs. As to subset: CD45RA-negative fraction. The chain has TRBV28 and TRBJ2-5, with TRBD1 identical over 7 bases. DNA for the CDR3: TGTGCCAGCAGGAGGGGGCTCCAAGAGACCCAGTACTTC. Amino acids: CASRRGLQETQYF.